This entry describes one T cell receptor beta chain. This specimen comes from a study of T cell repertoires in cytomegalovirus infection. V gave up 5 bases and J gave up 8 bases; unmatched junction bases: 19. CDR3 length: 18 residues. In TCRdb, the reads were re-called with MiXCR into one record per CDR3 protein. The table includes some 160,000 distinct CDR3 sequences, 15% to 20% detected once. Source material: CD8+ T cells from PBMCs. This receptor was obtained from a human donor in good health (CMV status not recorded). Some clones in this sample may be carry-over from other donors' samples. The V and J genes are TRBV12-3 or TRBV12-4 and TRBJ2-1, with TRBD1 matching 9 bases. CDR3 DNA sequence: TGTGCCAGCAGTCTCGAGCCGCCGGGACAGGGAATACGGGATGAGCAGTTCTTC. It translates to CASSLEPPGQGIRDEQFF.